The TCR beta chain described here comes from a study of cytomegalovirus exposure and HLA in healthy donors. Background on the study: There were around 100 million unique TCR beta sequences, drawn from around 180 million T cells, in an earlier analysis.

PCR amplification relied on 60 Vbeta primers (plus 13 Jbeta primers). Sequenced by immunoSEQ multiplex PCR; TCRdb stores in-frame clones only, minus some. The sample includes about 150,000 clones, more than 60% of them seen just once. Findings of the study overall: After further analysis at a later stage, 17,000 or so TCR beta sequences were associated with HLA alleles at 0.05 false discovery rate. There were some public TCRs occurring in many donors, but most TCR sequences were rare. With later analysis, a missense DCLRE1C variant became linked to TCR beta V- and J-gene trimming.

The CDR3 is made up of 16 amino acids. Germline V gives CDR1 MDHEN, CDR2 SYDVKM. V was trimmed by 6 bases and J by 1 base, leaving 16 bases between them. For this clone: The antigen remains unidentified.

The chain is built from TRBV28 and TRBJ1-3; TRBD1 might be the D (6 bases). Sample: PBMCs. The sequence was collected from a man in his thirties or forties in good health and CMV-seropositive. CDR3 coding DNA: TGTGCCAGCAGCCCTACAGGGTTTTCTTCTGGAAACACCATATATTTT. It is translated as CASSPTGFSSGNTIYF. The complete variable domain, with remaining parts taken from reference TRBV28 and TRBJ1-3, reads DVKVTQSSRYLVKRTGEKVFLECVQDMDHENMFWYRQDPGLGLRLIYFSYDVKMKEKGDIPEGYSVSREKKERFSLILESASTNQTSMYLCASSPTGFSSGNTIYFGEGSWLTVV.